These T cell receptor beta chains were read from a single sample in a study of PD-1 blockade in classical Hodgkin lymphoma. Here immunoSEQ multiplex PCR was the method, and the copy in TCRdb shows in-frame clones only, minus some. Altogether roughly 23,000 clones are present, 89% being singletons, with the ten largest covering about 0.25%. Sequencing was carried out using CD4+ T cells from blood. All receptors come from a human donor with classical Hodgkin lymphoma. CDR3s include the opening cysteine and the closing phenylalanine or tryptophan. The D gene is left open where the match is weak. Size is omitted from some rows. Given values are once, few, many or a class for expanded clones.

j_call clone_size d_call v_call cdr3_nt cdr3_aa
TRBJ1-1 NA NA TRBV11-3 TGTGCCAGCAGCTTAGTTTCATCTGGGGTCGAATCTGAAGCTTTCTTT CASSLVSSGVESEAFF
TRBJ1-4 NA TRBD1 TRBV4-3 TGCGCCAGCAGTCTGGACAGGGGGCATGAAAAACTGTTTTTT CASSLDRGHEKLFF
TRBJ2-3 NA TRBD1 TRBV29-1 TGCAGCGTTGCCCCTGGGACAGTAGGGGATACGCAGTATTTT CSVAPGTVGDTQYF
TRBJ2-7 NA TRBD2 TRBV10-3 TGTGCCATCAGTGATGCTAGCGGGACCCTCGAGCAGTACTTC CAISDASGTLEQYF
TRBJ1-5 NA NA TRBV5-1 TGCGCCAGCAGCTTGGGGACAGCAGGCAATCAGCCCCAGCATTTT CASSLGTAGNQPQHF
TRBJ1-1 NA NA TRBV7-9 TGTGCCAGCAGCCCTATGGGGGGGGCTCGGAACACTGAAGCTTTCTTT CASSPMGGARNTEAFF
TRBJ1-1 few TRBD1 TRBV28 TGTGCCAGCGAGACAGGGAATGCTGAAGCTTTCTTT CASETGNAEAFF
TRBJ1-5 NA TRBD1 TRBV5-8 TGTGCCAGCAGCTTAGACAGGGCTGGGTACCAGCCCCAGCATTTT CASSLDRAGYQPQHF
TRBJ2-2 NA NA TRBV7-9 TGTGCCAGCAGCTTGCCGGGGGCGAACACCGGGGAGCTGTTTTTT CASSLPGANTGELFF
TRBJ2-2 NA TRBD2 TRBV5-1 TGCGCCAGCAGCCCCCTCGGGGGAGGGACCCTGAACACCGGGGAGCTGTTTTTT CASSPLGGGTLNTGELFF
TRBJ2-1 NA TRBD2 TRBV19 TGTGCCAGTAGGCCTAGCGGGGTGACTAGCTCCTACAATGAGCAGTTCTTC CASRPSGVTSSYNEQFF
TRBJ2-5 NA TRBD2 TRBV6-5 TGTGCTACCCGATCGGGGGGTCTCGGAGAGACCCAGTACTTC CATRSGGLGETQYF
TRBJ1-5 few NA TRBV10-3 TGTGCCATCAGTGAGATGGGTACGCAGCCCCAGCATTTT CAISEMGTQPQHF
TRBJ2-7 NA NA TRBV10-1 TGCGCCAGCAGTGCGGCGGTAGCCTACGAGCAGTACTTC CASSAAVAYEQYF